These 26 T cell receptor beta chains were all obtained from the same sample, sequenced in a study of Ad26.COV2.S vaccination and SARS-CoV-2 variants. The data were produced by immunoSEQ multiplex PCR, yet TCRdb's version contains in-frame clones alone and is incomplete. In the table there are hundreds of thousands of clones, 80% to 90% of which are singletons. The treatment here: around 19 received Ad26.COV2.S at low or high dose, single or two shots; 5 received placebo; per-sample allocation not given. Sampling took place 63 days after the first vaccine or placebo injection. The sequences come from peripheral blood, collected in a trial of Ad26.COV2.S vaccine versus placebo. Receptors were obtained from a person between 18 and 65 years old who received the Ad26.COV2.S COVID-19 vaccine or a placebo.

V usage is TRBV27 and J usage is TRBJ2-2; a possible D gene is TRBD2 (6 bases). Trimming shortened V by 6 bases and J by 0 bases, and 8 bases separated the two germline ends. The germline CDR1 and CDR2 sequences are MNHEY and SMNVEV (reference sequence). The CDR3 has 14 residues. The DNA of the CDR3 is TGTGCCAGCAGCGGGACTTCGAACACCGGGGAGCTGTTTTTT. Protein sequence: CASSGTSNTGELFF.

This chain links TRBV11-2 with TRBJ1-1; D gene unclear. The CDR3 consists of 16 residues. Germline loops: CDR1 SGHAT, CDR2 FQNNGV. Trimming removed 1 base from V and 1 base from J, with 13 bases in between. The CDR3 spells CASSLVVAPGNTEAFF. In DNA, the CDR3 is TGTGCCAGCAGCTTAGTTGTTGCGCCAGGGAACACTGAAGCTTTCTTT.

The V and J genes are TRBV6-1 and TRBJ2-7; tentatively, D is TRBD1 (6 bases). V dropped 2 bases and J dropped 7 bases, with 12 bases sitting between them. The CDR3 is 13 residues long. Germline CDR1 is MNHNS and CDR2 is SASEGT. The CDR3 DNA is TGTGCCAGCAGTGAATACAGGGTGCGGGAGCAGTACTTC. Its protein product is CASSEYRVREQYF.

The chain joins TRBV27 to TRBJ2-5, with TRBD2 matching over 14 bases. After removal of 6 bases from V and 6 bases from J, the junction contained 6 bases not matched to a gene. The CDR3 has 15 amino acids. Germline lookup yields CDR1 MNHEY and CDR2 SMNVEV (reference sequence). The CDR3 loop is CASRRLAGGPQTQYF. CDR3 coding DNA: TGTGCCAGCAGAAGACTAGCGGGAGGGCCACAGACCCAGTACTTC.

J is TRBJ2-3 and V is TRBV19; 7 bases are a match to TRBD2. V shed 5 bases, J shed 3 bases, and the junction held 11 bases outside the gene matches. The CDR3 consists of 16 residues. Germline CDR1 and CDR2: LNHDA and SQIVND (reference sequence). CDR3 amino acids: CASSSIWGGKTDTQYF. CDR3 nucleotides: TGTGCCAGTAGTTCCATCTGGGGGGGGAAGACAGATACGCAGTATTTT. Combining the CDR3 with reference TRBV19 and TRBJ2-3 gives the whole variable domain DGGITQSPKYLFRKEGQNVTLSCEQNLNHDAMYWYRQDPGQGLRLIYYSQIVNDFQKGDIAEGYSVSREKKESFPLTVTSAQKNPTAFYLCASSSIWGGKTDTQYFGPGTRLTVL.

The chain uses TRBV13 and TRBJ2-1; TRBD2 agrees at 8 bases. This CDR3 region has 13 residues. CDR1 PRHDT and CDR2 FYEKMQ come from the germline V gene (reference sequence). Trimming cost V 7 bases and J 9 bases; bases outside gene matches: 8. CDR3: CASNPGGRVEQFF. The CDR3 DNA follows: TGTGCCAGCAATCCGGGGGGGCGCGTTGAGCAGTTCTTC. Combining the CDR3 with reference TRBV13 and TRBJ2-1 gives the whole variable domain AAGVIQSPRHLIKEKRETATLKCYPIPRHDTVYWYQQGPGQDPQFLISFYEKMQSDKGSIPDRFSAQQFSDYHSELNMSSLELGDSALYFCASNPGGRVEQFFGPGTRLTVL.

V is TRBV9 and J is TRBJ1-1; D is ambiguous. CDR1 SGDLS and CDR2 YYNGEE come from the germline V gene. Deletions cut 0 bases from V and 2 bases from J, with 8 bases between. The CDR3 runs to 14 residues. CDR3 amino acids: CASSVAEVNTEAFF. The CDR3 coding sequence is TGTGCCAGCAGCGTAGCAGAAGTCAACACTGAAGCTTTCTTT.

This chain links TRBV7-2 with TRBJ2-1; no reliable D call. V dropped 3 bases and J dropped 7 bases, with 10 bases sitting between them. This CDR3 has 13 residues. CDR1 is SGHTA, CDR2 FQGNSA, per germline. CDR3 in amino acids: CASSFSPGNEQFF. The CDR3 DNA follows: TGTGCCAGCAGCTTTTCCCCGGGTAATGAGCAGTTCTTC. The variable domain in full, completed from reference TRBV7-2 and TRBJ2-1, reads GAGVSQSPSNKVTEKGKDVELRCDPISGHTALYWYRQSLGQGLEFLIYFQGNSAPDKSGLPSDRFSAERTGGSVSTLTIQRTQQEDSAVYLCASSFSPGNEQFFGPGTRLTVL.

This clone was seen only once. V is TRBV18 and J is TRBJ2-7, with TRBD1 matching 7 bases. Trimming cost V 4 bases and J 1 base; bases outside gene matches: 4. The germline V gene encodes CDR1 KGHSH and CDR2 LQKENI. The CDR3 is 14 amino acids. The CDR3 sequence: CASSHGTASYEQYF. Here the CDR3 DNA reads TGTGCCAGCTCACATGGGACAGCTTCCTACGAGCAGTACTTC.

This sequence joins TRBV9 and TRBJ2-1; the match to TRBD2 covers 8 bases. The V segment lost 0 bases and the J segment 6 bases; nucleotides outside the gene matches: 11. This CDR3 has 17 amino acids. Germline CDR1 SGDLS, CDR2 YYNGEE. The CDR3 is CASSVGYKRGWVNEQFF. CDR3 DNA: TGTGCCAGCAGCGTAGGATATAAGCGGGGGTGGGTCAATGAGCAGTTCTTC.

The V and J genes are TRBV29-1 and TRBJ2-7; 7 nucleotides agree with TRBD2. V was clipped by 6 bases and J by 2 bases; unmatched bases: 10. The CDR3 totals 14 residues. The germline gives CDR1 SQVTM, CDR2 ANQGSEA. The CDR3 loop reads CSVSEGLAAYEQYF. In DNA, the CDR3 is TGCAGCGTGTCTGAGGGCCTAGCGGCCTACGAGCAGTACTTC.

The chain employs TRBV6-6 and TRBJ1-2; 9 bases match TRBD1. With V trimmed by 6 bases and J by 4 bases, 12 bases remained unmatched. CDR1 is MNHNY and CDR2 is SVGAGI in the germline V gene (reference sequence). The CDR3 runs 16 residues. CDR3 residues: CASRTSPSDRGYGYTF. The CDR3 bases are TGTGCCAGCAGAACCTCTCCGTCGGACAGGGGCTATGGCTACACCTTC.

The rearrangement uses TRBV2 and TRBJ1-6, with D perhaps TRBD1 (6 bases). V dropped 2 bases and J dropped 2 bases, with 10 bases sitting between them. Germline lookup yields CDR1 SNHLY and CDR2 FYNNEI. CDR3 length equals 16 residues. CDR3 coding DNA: TGTGCCAGCAGTGAACAGGGGTCGACCTATAATTCACCCCTCCACTTT. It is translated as CASSEQGSTYNSPLHF.

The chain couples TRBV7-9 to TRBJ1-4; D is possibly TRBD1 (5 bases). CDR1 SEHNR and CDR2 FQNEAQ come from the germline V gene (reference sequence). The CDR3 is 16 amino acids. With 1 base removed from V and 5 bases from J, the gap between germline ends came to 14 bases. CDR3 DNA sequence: TGTGCCAGCAGCTTAGGAGCGTCAGGGAGGAATGAAAAACTGTTTTTT. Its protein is CASSLGASGRNEKLFF.

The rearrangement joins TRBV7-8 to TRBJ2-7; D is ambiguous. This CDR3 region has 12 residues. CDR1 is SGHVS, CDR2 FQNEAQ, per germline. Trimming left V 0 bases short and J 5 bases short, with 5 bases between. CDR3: CASSLAQNEQYF. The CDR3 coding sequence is TGTGCCAGCAGCTTAGCGCAGAACGAGCAGTACTTC.

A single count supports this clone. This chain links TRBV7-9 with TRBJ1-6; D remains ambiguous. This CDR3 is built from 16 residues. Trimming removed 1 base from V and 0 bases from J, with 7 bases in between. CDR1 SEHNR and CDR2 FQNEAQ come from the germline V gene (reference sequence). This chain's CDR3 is CASSLGDSSYNSPLHF. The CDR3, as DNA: TGTGCCAGCAGCTTAGGAGATAGCTCCTATAATTCACCCCTCCACTTT.

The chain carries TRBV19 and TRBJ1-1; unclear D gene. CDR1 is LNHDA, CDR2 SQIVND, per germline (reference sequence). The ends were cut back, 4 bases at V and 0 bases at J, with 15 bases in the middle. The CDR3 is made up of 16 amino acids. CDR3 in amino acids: CASSRVLRQMNTEAFF. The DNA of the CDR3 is TGTGCCAGTAGTAGGGTCCTCCGCCAGATGAACACTGAAGCTTTCTTT.

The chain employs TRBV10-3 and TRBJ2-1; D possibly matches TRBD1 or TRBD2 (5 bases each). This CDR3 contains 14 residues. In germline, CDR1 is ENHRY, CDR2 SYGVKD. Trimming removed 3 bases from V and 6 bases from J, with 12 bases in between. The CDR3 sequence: CAISDYGGRNEQFF. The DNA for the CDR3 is TGTGCCATCAGTGATTATGGGGGTCGCAATGAGCAGTTCTTC.

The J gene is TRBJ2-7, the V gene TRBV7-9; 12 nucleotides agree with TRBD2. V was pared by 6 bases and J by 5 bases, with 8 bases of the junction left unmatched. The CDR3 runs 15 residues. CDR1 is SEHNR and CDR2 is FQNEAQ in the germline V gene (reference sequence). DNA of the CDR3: TGTGCCAGCAGTCTGACTAGCGGGAGCTTTGACGAGCAGTACTTC. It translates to CASSLTSGSFDEQYF.

CDR3 nucleotides: TGTGCCATCAGTTCCGGGACAGGGGGCATCGAGCAGTACTTC. This gives the protein CAISSGTGGIEQYF. The chain links TRBV10-3 to TRBJ2-7; TRBD1 agrees at 12 bases. Trimming cost V 5 bases and J 6 bases; bases outside gene matches: 5. The CDR3 loop spans 14 amino acids. Germline V gene sequence: CDR1 ENHRY, CDR2 SYGVKD.

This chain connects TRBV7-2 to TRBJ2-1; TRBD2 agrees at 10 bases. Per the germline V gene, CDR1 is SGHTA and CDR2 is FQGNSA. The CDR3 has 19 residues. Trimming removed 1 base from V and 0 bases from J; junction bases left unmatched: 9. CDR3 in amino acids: CASSLGASGSHSSYNEQFF. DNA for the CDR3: TGTGCCAGCAGCTTAGGGGCTAGCGGGAGTCATAGCTCCTACAATGAGCAGTTCTTC. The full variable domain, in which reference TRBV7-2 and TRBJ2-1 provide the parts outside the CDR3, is GAGVSQSPSNKVTEKGKDVELRCDPISGHTALYWYRQSLGQGLEFLIYFQGNSAPDKSGLPSDRFSAERTGGSVSTLTIQRTQQEDSAVYLCASSLGASGSHSSYNEQFFGPGTRLTVL.

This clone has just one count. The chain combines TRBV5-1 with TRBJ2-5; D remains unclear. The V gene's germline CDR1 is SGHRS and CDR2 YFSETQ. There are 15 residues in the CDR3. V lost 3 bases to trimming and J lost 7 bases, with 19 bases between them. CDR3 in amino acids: CASSSVGLGIGTQYF. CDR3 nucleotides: TGCGCCAGCAGCTCAGTGGGGTTAGGGATAGGGACCCAGTACTTC. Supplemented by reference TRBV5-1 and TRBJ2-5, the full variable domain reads KAGVTQTPRYLIKTRGQQVTLSCSPISGHRSVSWYQQTPGQGLQFLFEYFSETQRNKGNFPGRFSGRQFSNSRSEMNVSTLELGDSALYLCASSSVGLGIGTQYFGPGTRLLVL.

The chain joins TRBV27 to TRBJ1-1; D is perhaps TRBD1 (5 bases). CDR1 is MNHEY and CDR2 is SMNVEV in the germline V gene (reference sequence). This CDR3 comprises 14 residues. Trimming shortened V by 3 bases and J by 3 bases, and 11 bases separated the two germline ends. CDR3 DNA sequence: TGTGCCAGCAGTTTTGGGGGATTGGACACTGAAGCTTTCTTT. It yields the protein CASSFGGLDTEAFF.

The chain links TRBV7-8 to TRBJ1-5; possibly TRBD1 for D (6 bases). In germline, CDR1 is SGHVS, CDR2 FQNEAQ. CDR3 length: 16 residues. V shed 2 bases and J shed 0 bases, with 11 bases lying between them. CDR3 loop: CASSLRRGHSNQPQHF. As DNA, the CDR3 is TGTGCCAGCAGCTTAAGGCGGGGGCATAGCAATCAGCCCCAGCATTTT.

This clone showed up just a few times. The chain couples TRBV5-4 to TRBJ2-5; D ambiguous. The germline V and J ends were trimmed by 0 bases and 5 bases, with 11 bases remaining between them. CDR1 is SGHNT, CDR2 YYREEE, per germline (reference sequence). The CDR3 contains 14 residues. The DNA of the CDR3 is TGTGCCAGCAGCTTGGTTTCCCAGGAGGAGACCCAGTACTTC. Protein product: CASSLVSQEETQYF.

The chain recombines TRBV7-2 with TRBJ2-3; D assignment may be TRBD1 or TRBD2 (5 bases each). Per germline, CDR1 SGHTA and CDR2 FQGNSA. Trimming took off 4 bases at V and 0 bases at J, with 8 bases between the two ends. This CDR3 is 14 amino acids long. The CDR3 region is CASSSGPSTDTQYF. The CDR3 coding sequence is TGTGCCAGCAGCTCGGGACCGAGCACAGATACGCAGTATTTT.